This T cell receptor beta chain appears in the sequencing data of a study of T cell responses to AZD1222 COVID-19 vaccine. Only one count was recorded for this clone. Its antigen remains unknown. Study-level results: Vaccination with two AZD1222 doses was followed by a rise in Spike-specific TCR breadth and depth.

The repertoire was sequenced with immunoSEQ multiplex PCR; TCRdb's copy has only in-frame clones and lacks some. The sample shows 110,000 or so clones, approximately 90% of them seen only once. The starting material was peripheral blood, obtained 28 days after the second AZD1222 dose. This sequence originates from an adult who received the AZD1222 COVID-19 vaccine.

Here the CDR3 DNA reads TGTGCCAGCAGTTTATTTTCAATTGGTCTAGCGGGAGAGTACAATGAGCAGTTCTTC. This gives the protein CASSLFSIGLAGEYNEQFF. The chain employs TRBV27 and TRBJ2-1, with 10 nucleotides matching TRBD2. V dropped 1 base and J dropped 4; count of bases not matched to a gene: 13. The CDR3 has 19 residues. Germline lookup yields CDR1 MNHEY and CDR2 SMNVEV (reference sequence).